What follows are 25 T cell receptor beta chains derived from one specimen sequenced in a study of T cells in Graves' hyperthyroidism and ophthalmopathy (dated by TCRdb to 2018 to 2020). The method behind the library was multiplex PCR. Sequencing was performed on an Illumina HiSeq 2000. TCR beta CDR3 regions were amplified from RNA transcripts. A first-round RT-PCR of the TCR CDR3 used the HTBI primer set with the Qiagen OneStep RT-PCR kit. TCRdb reran the public reads through fastp at Q25 and MiXCR, keeping productive beta chains. Rows merge per CDR3 protein into single entries with the most common DNA and genes. Within this sample are 700,000 to 850,000 distinct CDR3 sequences, with approximately 40% of them counted one time only. The ten largest make up around 30% of the sample. The sample comprised blood. These receptors came from a middle-aged woman with Graves' hyperthyroidism.

The chain has TRBV7-3 and TRBJ2-1; 9 nucleotides line up with TRBD1. Germline CDR1 and CDR2: SGHTA and FQGTGA. This CDR3 comprises 17 residues. The V and J ends lost 5 bases and 4 bases, in that order; junction bases with no gene match: 12. CDR3 protein: CASSRWTGVREYNEQFF. The CDR3 DNA sequence: TGTGCCAGCAGCCGCTGGACAGGGGTCCGAGAGTACAATGAGCAGTTCTTC.

The chain recombines TRBV7-9 with TRBJ1-2, with D possibly being TRBD1 (6 bases). The length of the CDR3 is 18 residues. The germline V and J ends were trimmed by 5 bases and 0 bases, with 22 bases remaining between them. CDR1 is SEHNR, CDR2 FQNEAQ, per germline (reference sequence). The CDR3 DNA sequence: TGTGCCAGCAGCCGGGGGCACCAACTAATGGCATCTAACTATGGCTACACCTTC. This sequence encodes CASSRGHQLMASNYGYTF.

In its sample, this clonotype was seen a few times. This chain uses TRBV2 with TRBJ2-5; unclear D gene. Germline loops: CDR1 SNHLY, CDR2 FYNNEI. The CDR3 runs to 15 residues. Trimming took 6 bases from V and 1 from J, leaving 15 bases between them. CDR3 in amino acids: CASRSESVSQETQYF. The CDR3 coding sequence is TGTGCCAGCAGGAGCGAATCGGTCAGCCAAGAGACCCAGTACTTC.

The chain couples TRBV10-3 to TRBJ1-2; D is ambiguous. V lost 4 bases and J lost 8, with 26 bases in between. CDR3 length: 17 amino acids. Germline V gene data show CDR1 as ENHRY and CDR2 as SYGVKD. CDR3 in DNA: TGTGCCATCAGTGGTGACACCGACACCGGGGAGAGAGGAGGCTACACCTTC. Protein sequence: CAISGDTDTGERGGYTF.

Concerning this clonotype: A single base separates this from a much larger clone, so it may be a read error. This chain links TRBV10-2 with TRBJ1-1; no definite D call. Between the trimmed V and J ends, which lost 4 bases and 6 bases, there was a span of 12 bases. The CDR3 sequence is 13 residues long. The V gene's germline CDR1 is WSHSY and CDR2 SAAADI. In DNA, the CDR3 is TGCGCCAGCAGTGGACCCGGCGACGCTGAAGCTTTCTTT. Translation gives CASSGPGDAEAFF.

CDR3 sequence: CASSPLSGRGTYEQYF. The CDR3 DNA reads TGTGCCAGCAGCCCCCTTTCCGGCAGGGGGACCTACGAGCAGTACTTC. The chain couples TRBV7-8 to TRBJ2-7; 7 nucleotides line up with TRBD1. Germline V gives CDR1 SGHVS, CDR2 FQNEAQ. The CDR3 is 16 residues long. V lost 5 bases, J lost 2 bases, and 12 bases stayed unmatched.

The chain carries TRBV7-9 and TRBJ2-7; a possible D gene is TRBD2 (6 bases). The CDR3 runs 14 residues. V shed 1 base and J shed 5 bases, with 12 bases lying between them. The germline V gene encodes CDR1 SEHNR and CDR2 FQNEAQ (reference sequence). CDR3 sequence: CASSLEGGYDEQYF. CDR3 DNA: TGTGCCAGCAGCTTAGAAGGAGGGTATGACGAGCAGTACTTC.

The chain is built from TRBV10-3 and TRBJ2-2, with 12 bases that match TRBD1. The CDR3 length is 17 residues. Trimming at V came to 7 bases and at J to 2 bases, leaving 8 bases not matched to a gene. CDR1 ENHRY and CDR2 SYGVKD come from the germline V gene. CDR3 DNA: TGTGCCATCACTAGGGACAGGGGGCTTTCAAACACCGGGGAGCTGTTTTTT. It is translated as CAITRDRGLSNTGELFF.

V is TRBV20-1 and J is TRBJ2-5; 7 bases fit TRBD1. The length of the CDR3 is 14 residues. V trimming: 4 bases; J trimming: 4 bases; junction bases outside the gene matches: 9. Germline V gene data show CDR1 as DFQATT and CDR2 as SNEGSKA (reference sequence). CDR3 loop: CSATLGGLGETQYF. CDR3 in DNA: TGCAGTGCTACACTAGGGGGCCTTGGAGAGACCCAGTACTTC.

This clonotype was seen many times. V usage is TRBV19 and J usage is TRBJ1-6, with D hard to call. V was trimmed by 5 bases and J by 8 bases, leaving 10 bases between them. The V gene's germline CDR1 is LNHDA and CDR2 SQIVND (reference sequence). This CDR3 region has 13 residues. The CDR3 is CASSDLWDSPLHF. The CDR3 coding sequence is TGTGCCAGTAGTGACCTATGGGATTCACCCCTCCACTTT.

This clonotype showed up just a few times. The rearrangement joins TRBV2 to TRBJ1-2; D unresolved. This CDR3 has 16 amino acids. Between the trimmed V and J ends, which lost 10 bases and 3 bases, there was a span of 24 bases. Germline CDR1 and CDR2: SNHLY and FYNNEI. CDR3 sequence (DNA): TGTGCCAACCACCCAGGTTTGCGCGGCGGTGACTATGGCTACACCTTC. This translates into CANHPGLRGGDYGYTF.

The genes are TRBV6-5 and TRBJ1-1; D is unclear. This CDR3 is built from 14 residues. In germline, CDR1 is MNHEY, CDR2 SVGAGI. Trimming took 0 bases from V and 9 from J, leaving 14 bases between them. CDR3 bases: TGTGCCAGCAGTTACTCGGGGTTTCTAACGAAAGCTTTCTTT. Protein product: CASSYSGFLTKAFF.

The chain links TRBV9 to TRBJ2-7; 8 nucleotides agree with TRBD1. The CDR3 has 16 residues. V was pared by 3 bases and J by 6 bases, with 14 bases of the junction left unmatched. CDR1 SGDLS and CDR2 YYNGEE come from the germline V gene. The CDR3, as DNA: TGTGCCAGCAGCGCCCTAGACGGACAGGGTGGGGGCGAGCAGTACTTC. Its translation: CASSALDGQGGGEQYF.

This clonotype appeared a few times. V gene TRBV10-3 combines with J gene TRBJ2-2; 10 bases align to TRBD2. The germline CDR1 and CDR2 sequences are ENHRY and SYGVKD. V trimming: 10 bases; J trimming: 5 bases; junction bases outside the gene matches: 7. The CDR3 spans 14 residues. Written as DNA, the CDR3 is TGTGCCAGCACCTCACTAGCGGGAACCGGGGAGCTGTTTTTT. Protein: CASTSLAGTGELFF.

About this clonotype: This may arise from a read error, as a much more abundant clone is one base away. This sequence joins TRBV19 and TRBJ1-3; D remains unclear. Germline-derived CDR1 and CDR2 are LNHDA and SQIVND (reference sequence). This CDR3 contains 13 residues. As DNA, the CDR3 is TGTGCCGGTAGTATGTTCGGTGGAAACACCATATATTTT. This gives the protein CAGSMFGGNTIYF.

This chain joins TRBV29-1 and TRBJ1-1; D is unresolved. This CDR3 comprises 11 residues. The germline gives CDR1 SQVTM, CDR2 ANQGSEA. V lost 0 bases to trimming and J lost 5 bases, with 4 bases between them. The chain's CDR3 is CSVEDRTEAFF. The CDR3 bases are TGCAGCGTTGAAGATCGGACTGAAGCTTTCTTT.

The V and J genes are TRBV29-1 and TRBJ2-5; D is unclear. Germline-derived CDR1 and CDR2 are SQVTM and ANQGSEA. The CDR3 has 15 residues. Trimming pared 8 bases from V and 3 bases from J, leaving 22 bases between. CDR3 region: CSLVWSVRLKETQYF. Here the CDR3 DNA reads TGCAGCTTGGTATGGAGCGTCAGGTTAAAAGAGACCCAGTACTTC.

This chain joins TRBV7-6 and TRBJ2-7; the D call may be TRBD1 or TRBD2 (5 bases each). The germline V and J ends were trimmed by 5 bases and 2 bases, with 16 bases remaining between them. The CDR3 is made up of 15 amino acids. Germline V lookup: CDR1 SGHVS, CDR2 FNYEAQ. The DNA for the CDR3 is TGTGCCAGCAGCCAAGATAGGCAGGGAGCCTACGAGCAGTACTTC. Translating gives CASSQDRQGAYEQYF.

The genes are TRBV7-2 and TRBJ1-6, with 9 bases lining up with TRBD1. V was pared by 5 bases and J by 11 bases, with 10 bases of the junction left unmatched. The CDR3 loop spans 15 amino acids. CDR1 and CDR2 (germline): SGHTA, FQGNSA. CDR3 sequence reads: CASSRQGQGGTPLHF. CDR3 nucleotides: TGTGCCAGCAGCCGACAGGGACAGGGTGGGACACCCCTCCACTTT.

This clonotype was detected once. V gene TRBV7-2 combines with J gene TRBJ2-2; 7 bases line up with TRBD1. Germline V gene data show CDR1 as SGHTA and CDR2 as FQGNSA. With 6 bases clipped from V and 1 base from J, the junction kept 5 bases outside the gene matches. The CDR3 totals 15 residues. CDR3 in amino acids: CASRKGQMNTGELFF. The CDR3 bases are TGTGCCAGCAGAAAGGGACAGATGAACACCGGGGAGCTGTTTTTT.

Many counts were recorded for this clonotype. CDR3 in amino acids: CASSQRRDRGPGYTF. In nucleotides, the CDR3 is TGTGCCAGTAGTCAGCGCCGGGACAGGGGGCCTGGCTACACCTTC. The chain links TRBV19 to TRBJ1-2; 12 bases align to TRBD1. Trimming at V came to 5 bases and at J to 7 bases, leaving 8 bases not matched to a gene. Per germline, CDR1 LNHDA and CDR2 SQIVND (reference sequence). The CDR3 contains 15 residues.

In its sample, this clonotype ranks as large. V and J are TRBV20-1 and TRBJ1-1; unclear D gene. The CDR3 has 12 residues. Trimming cost V 0 bases and J 6 bases, with 8 bases left between them. Germline values: CDR1 DFQATT, CDR2 SNEGSKA (reference sequence). The CDR3 sequence is CSAREVAAEAFF. Written as DNA, the CDR3 is TGCAGTGCTAGAGAGGTCGCCGCTGAAGCTTTCTTT.

As regards this clonotype: One end of the junction varies from germline; a read error may be responsible. The chain combines TRBV2 with TRBJ2-7; a possible D gene is TRBD1 (7 bases). The CDR3 sequence is 11 residues long. In germline, CDR1 is SNHLY, CDR2 FYNNEI. The CDR3 DNA reads as TGTGCCGGCAGGGGGGCCTACGAGCAGTACTTC. Protein sequence: CAGRGAYEQYF.

This clonotype was recorded a few times. The chain couples TRBV6-1 to TRBJ1-1, with D possibly matching TRBD1 (6 bases). The ends were cut back, 8 bases at V and 1 base at J, with 11 bases in the middle. The CDR3 loop spans 13 amino acids. Germline V gives CDR1 MNHNS, CDR2 SASEGT. CDR3 sequence: CASYIGGNTEAFF. The DNA for the CDR3 is TGTGCCAGCTACATAGGGGGGAACACTGAAGCTTTCTTT.

The J gene is TRBJ1-5, the V gene TRBV5-1; D remains ambiguous. The CDR3 totals 15 residues. Trimming cost V 4 bases and J 5 bases, with 16 bases left between them. Germline assignment: CDR1 SGHRS and CDR2 YFSETQ. CDR3 residues: CASSQDHGVHQPQHF. The CDR3 nucleotides read TGCGCCAGCAGCCAAGATCATGGGGTTCATCAGCCCCAGCATTTT.